This T cell receptor beta chain was found in a study of tumor-infiltrating lymphocytes in primary liver carcinoma. The investigators made TCR beta cDNA from around 530 ng total RNA, using a constant-region primer. Each TCR beta library was derived from three nested multiplex PCR rounds that employed slightly modified ARM-PCR. TCRdb re-analysed the multiplex PCR reads in MiXCR, keeping a single row per CDR3 protein. The data show around 330,000 distinct CDR3 sequences, 55% to 65% seen once. Unsorted whole blood supplied the blood RNA, and germline DNA was isolated too. Roughly 4.1 milliliters of peripheral blood were gathered ahead of the operation. The material sequenced was peripheral blood. This TCR was sampled from a man between 35 and 55 years old with primary liver carcinoma and hepatitis B virus infection.

CDR3 sequence (DNA): TGTGCCAGCAGCCAGGCTCCCGGGACAGGGAGCTACGAGCAGTACTTC. Protein sequence: CASSQAPGTGSYEQYF. The V and J genes are TRBV4-2 and TRBJ2-7, with 9 bases matching TRBD1. V was clipped by 3 bases and J by 3 bases; unmatched bases: 9. The CDR3 loop spans 16 amino acids. Germline CDR1 LGHNA, CDR2 YNFKEQ.